Each of the 5 T cell receptor beta chains below was sequenced from the same sample in a study of T cell repertoires in cytomegalovirus infection (dated by TCRdb to about 2019). These receptors' targets are unknown. Interpreted using the paper, the treatment or condition label stands for: in vitro stimulation with specific CMV peptide epitopes to enrich CMV-specific T cells. TCRdb lists the instrument as Illumina HiSeq 1500. TCRdb trimmed public reads at Q25 via fastp, called clones via MiXCR and kept in-frame beta chains. All rows with the same CDR3 protein become a single entry with the most common DNA and genes. The sample includes a few hundred thousand distinct CDR3 sequences, with approximately 40% observed a single time. Roughly two fifths of the sample belongs to the ten largest clones. The material was cultured PBMCs, obtained from culture after CMV antigen stimulation. The receptors originated from a human donor in good health (CMV status not recorded). Some clones in this sample may be carry-over from other donors' samples.

This clonotype was observed a few times. This chain connects TRBV19 to TRBJ2-1; TRBD2 matches 10 bases. With 5 bases clipped from V and 5 bases from J, the junction kept 6 bases outside the gene matches. There are 15 residues in the CDR3. Germline V CDR1 and CDR2: LNHDA, SQIVND (reference sequence). The CDR3, as DNA: TGTGCCAGTAGTGCCAGCGGGGGGGCCGACAATGAGCAGTTCTTC. Residues: CASSASGGADNEQFF.

Of note for this clonotype: At one of its ends the junction is not consistent with the germline gene, which may arise from a read error. This chain uses TRBV5-3 with TRBJ1-4; the match to TRBD1 covers 7 bases. TRBV5-3 is marked as an open reading frame, function uncertain. CDR3 length: 14 residues. In DNA, the CDR3 is TGTGCCAGCAGCTCTACAGGGGTCCGGGAAAAACTGTTTTTT. Translating it yields CASSSTGVREKLFF.

The chain is built from TRBV19 and TRBJ2-1; 9 positions match TRBD1. V gave up 5 bases and J gave up 10 bases; unmatched junction bases: 6. Germline values: CDR1 LNHDA, CDR2 SQIVND (reference sequence). CDR3 size: 13 residues. The CDR3 sequence is CASSLDRGLEQFF. The CDR3, as DNA: TGTGCCAGTAGTCTGGACAGGGGACTCGAGCAGTTCTTC. The whole variable domain, remainder taken from reference TRBV19 and TRBJ2-1, is DGGITQSPKYLFRKEGQNVTLSCEQNLNHDAMYWYRQDPGQGLRLIYYSQIVNDFQKGDIAEGYSVSREKKESFPLTVTSAQKNPTAFYLCASSLDRGLEQFFGPGTRLTVL.

V gene TRBV6-1 combines with J gene TRBJ2-3, with D perhaps matching TRBD1 (7 bases). Trimming shortened V by 8 bases and J by 6 bases, and 36 bases separated the two germline ends. Germline CDR1 and CDR2: MNHNS and SASEGT. The CDR3 extends over 20 amino acids. The CDR3 reads CASLTGRAGPGGTSRDTQYF. CDR3 nucleotides: TGTGCCAGCCTAACCGGCCGGGCGGGTCCAGGGGGGACGTCGAGGGATACGCAGTATTTT.

This clonotype appeared a few times. The chain carries TRBV7-2 and TRBJ1-1; the match to TRBD1 covers 7 bases. The CDR3 runs to 15 residues. Trimming at V came to 0 bases and at J to 2 bases, leaving 3 bases not matched to a gene. CDR1 is SGHTA and CDR2 is FQGNSA in the germline V gene. CDR3 nucleotide sequence: TGTGCCAGCAGCTTAGCGGGGACAGATAACACTGAAGCTTTCTTT. Translation gives CASSLAGTDNTEAFF.